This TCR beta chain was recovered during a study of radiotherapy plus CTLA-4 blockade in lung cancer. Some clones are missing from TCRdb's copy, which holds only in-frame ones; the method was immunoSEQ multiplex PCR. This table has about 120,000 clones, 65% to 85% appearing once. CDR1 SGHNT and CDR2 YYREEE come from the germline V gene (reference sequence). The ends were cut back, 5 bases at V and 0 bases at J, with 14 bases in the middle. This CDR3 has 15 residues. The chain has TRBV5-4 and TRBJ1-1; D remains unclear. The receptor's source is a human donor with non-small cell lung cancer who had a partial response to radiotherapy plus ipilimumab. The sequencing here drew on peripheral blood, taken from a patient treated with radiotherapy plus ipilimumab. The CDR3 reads CASRYDKTMNTEAFF. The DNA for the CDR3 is TGTGCCAGCAGGTACGACAAAACCATGAACACTGAAGCTTTCTTT.